The 24 T cell receptor beta chains presented below share a single source sample, sequenced in a study of blood T cell repertoires in COVID-19. Profiled with immunoSEQ multiplex PCR; TCRdb holds only in-frame clones, not every one. The sample yields 65,000 to 90,000 clones, 70% to 80% seen once. The sample was peripheral blood. These receptors were collected from a man in his sixties or seventies with COVID-19, enrolled during active disease.

The V call is TRBV5-1, the J call TRBJ2-7, with a weak D call TRBD1 (5 bases). From germline, CDR1 is SGHRS and CDR2 YFSETQ. The CDR3 sequence is 15 residues long. V lost 4 bases and J lost 2, with 16 bases in between. CDR3 nucleotide sequence: TGCGCCAGCAGCACGGGTGGGGCCAAAACCTACGAGCAGTACTTC. As protein: CASSTGGAKTYEQYF.

V and J are TRBV29-1 and TRBJ1-4, with D hard to call. Germline lookup yields CDR1 SQVTM and CDR2 ANQGSEA. The CDR3 contains 14 residues. Trimming removed 4 bases at V and 8 bases at J, with 17 bases between. Written as DNA, the CDR3 is TGCAGCGTTGTCGGTACCGCCAAAGAGGAAAAACTGTTTTTT. This sequence encodes CSVVGTAKEEKLFF.

CDR3 amino acids: CAWSPGVLGNTIYF. CDR3 DNA sequence: TGTGCCTGGAGCCCGGGGGTGTTAGGAAACACCATATATTTT. V gene TRBV30 combines with J gene TRBJ1-3; perhaps TRBD1 as D (5 bases). The CDR3 has 14 residues. V was trimmed by 3 bases and J by 4 bases, leaving 13 bases between them. From germline, CDR1 is GTSNPN and CDR2 SVGIG (reference sequence).

The chain employs TRBV15 and TRBJ2-4; the match to TRBD2 covers 13 bases. V trimming: 2 bases; J trimming: 1 base; junction bases outside the gene matches: 5. Germline V lookup: CDR1 LNHNV, CDR2 YYDKDF (reference sequence). This CDR3 comprises 18 residues. CDR3 residues: CATSRSGLAGVAKNIQYF. In DNA form, the CDR3 reads TGTGCCACCAGCAGATCAGGACTAGCGGGAGTGGCCAAAAACATTCAGTACTTC. The whole variable domain, filled in from reference TRBV15 and TRBJ2-4, reads DAMVIQNPRYQVTQFGKPVTLSCSQTLNHNVMYWYQQKSSQAPKLLFHYYDKDFNNEADTPDNFQSRRPNTSFCFLDIRSPGLGDTAMYLCATSRSGLAGVAKNIQYFGAGTRLSVL.

The chain combines TRBV11-2 with TRBJ2-3; the match to TRBD2 covers 9 bases. The V gene end was trimmed by 1 base and the J gene end by 4 bases; junction bases not matched to a gene: 9. CDR1 and CDR2 (germline): SGHAT, FQNNGV. The CDR3 is made up of 17 amino acids. DNA for the CDR3: TGTGCCAGCAGCTTAGTAGTAGGCGGGGGGGGGCCAGATACGCAGTATTTT. Translation gives CASSLVVGGGGPDTQYF.

The J gene is TRBJ2-1, the V gene TRBV7-2, with TRBD1 matching over 7 bases. CDR3 size: 16 residues. Germline V gene sequence: CDR1 SGHTA, CDR2 FQGNSA. V shed 3 bases and J 0 bases; nucleotides not matched to a gene: 5. CDR3 amino acids: CASSLQGDSSYNEQFF. The DNA for the CDR3 is TGTGCCAGCAGCTTGCAGGGGGACAGCTCCTACAATGAGCAGTTCTTC.

The gene calls are TRBV2 and TRBJ1-5, with D possibly TRBD1 on 6 matching bases. The CDR3 runs to 15 residues. Germline V gene data show CDR1 as SNHLY and CDR2 as FYNNEI. Trimming removed 3 bases from V and 1 base from J, with 10 bases in between. The CDR3 protein is CASSDPRGSNQPQHF. CDR3 in DNA: TGTGCCAGCAGTGATCCAAGGGGGAGCAATCAGCCCCAGCATTTT.

This clone was seen repeatedly, ten times or more. The V call is TRBV18, the J call TRBJ1-1; 9 bases agree with TRBD1. The germline V gene encodes CDR1 KGHSH and CDR2 LQKENI. This CDR3 contains 14 residues. V dropped 6 bases and J dropped 5; count of bases not matched to a gene: 7. Here the CDR3 DNA reads TGTGCCAGCTCCGTGGACAGGGGTGGTACTGAAGCTTTCTTT. This codes for CASSVDRGGTEAFF.

The chain recombines TRBV13 with TRBJ1-6, with D unresolved. Germline V gene lookup returns CDR1 PRHDT and CDR2 FYEKMQ (reference sequence). This CDR3 contains 13 residues. Trimming took off 0 bases at V and 14 bases at J, with 11 bases between the two ends. CDR3 region: CASSLGGEGALHF. The CDR3, as DNA: TGTGCCAGCAGCTTAGGCGGGGAGGGAGCCCTCCACTTT.

This CDR3 is CSVEVIGGPGNGYTF. CDR3 sequence (DNA): TGCAGCGTTGAAGTTATCGGGGGGCCGGGGAATGGCTACACCTTC. The gene calls are TRBV29-1 and TRBJ1-2, with a weak D call TRBD1 (6 bases). The CDR3 sequence is 15 residues long. V lost 1 base, J lost 6 bases, and 18 bases lay in between. The germline CDR1 and CDR2 sequences are SQVTM and ANQGSEA.

As regards this clone: A junction end diverges from the germline sequence, so it may reflect a read error. This sequence joins TRBV7-7 and TRBJ2-1; TRBD1 matches at 8 bases. Germline V gene sequence: CDR1 SSHAT, CDR2 FNYEAQ (reference sequence). CDR3 length: 15 residues. The chain's CDR3 is CASSLDRARHNEQFF. CDR3 DNA sequence: TGTGCTAGCAGTCTGGACAGGGCCAGGCACAATGAGCAGTTCTTC.

V gene TRBV7-9 combines with J gene TRBJ1-1, with 8 bases lining up with TRBD1. The V gene end was trimmed by 2 bases and the J gene end by 4 bases; junction bases not matched to a gene: 12. Germline assignment: CDR1 SEHNR and CDR2 FQNEAQ (reference sequence). The CDR3 has 17 amino acids. The CDR3 DNA is TGTGCCAGCAGCTTACAGGGGGCAATCCTTCGGGGCACTGAAGCTTTCTTT. It is translated as CASSLQGAILRGTEAFF.

The CDR3 spells CATSKGRGLDKNIQYF. The CDR3 region has the DNA TGTGCCACCAGCAAGGGTAGGGGGCTAGACAAAAACATTCAGTACTTC. V is TRBV15 and J is TRBJ2-4, with 7 nucleotides matching TRBD1. The CDR3 loop spans 16 amino acids. Germline values: CDR1 LNHNV, CDR2 YYDKDF (reference sequence). J lost 3 bases, V lost 4 bases, and 9 bases had no gene match.

This clone has just one count. The chain combines TRBV10-3 with TRBJ2-2, with 7 bases identical to TRBD1. J gave up 7 bases and V 6 bases, and 5 bases lay outside the gene matches. The V gene's germline CDR1 is ENHRY and CDR2 SYGVKD. The CDR3 is made up of 13 amino acids. The CDR3 reads CAISDRDFGELFF. The CDR3, as DNA: TGTGCCATCAGCGACAGGGATTTCGGGGAGCTGTTTTTT.

The chain has TRBV30 and TRBJ1-5, with unresolved D. Germline V lookup: CDR1 GTSNPN, CDR2 SVGIG (reference sequence). Trimming took off 3 bases at V and 6 bases at J, with 9 bases between the two ends. The CDR3 spans 12 residues. CDR3 loop: CAWSPQSQPQHF. DNA for the CDR3: TGTGCCTGGAGCCCACAATCTCAGCCCCAGCATTTT.

This clone was found once. This chain uses TRBV24-1 with TRBJ1-1; 9 bases line up with TRBD1. The CDR3 has 15 residues. J gave up 2 bases and V 2 bases, and 2 bases lay outside the gene matches. Per germline, CDR1 KGHDR and CDR2 SFDVKD. This chain's CDR3 is CATSDSTGGNTEAFF. For the CDR3, the DNA is TGTGCCACCAGTGATTCGACAGGGGGAAACACTGAAGCTTTCTTT.

The V call is TRBV5-4, the J call TRBJ1-3; D perhaps matches TRBD1 (5 bases). The length of the CDR3 is 15 residues. V dropped 3 bases and J dropped 2 bases, with 12 bases sitting between them. In germline, CDR1 is SGHNT, CDR2 YYREEE (reference sequence). The CDR3 sequence: CASSSQGLAGNTIYF. CDR3 nucleotide sequence: TGTGCCAGCAGCTCTCAGGGTTTGGCTGGAAACACCATATATTTT.

V and J are TRBV4-3 and TRBJ1-1; D is undetermined. V was cut by 0 bases and J by 8 bases, with 13 bases left in between. CDR1 is LGHNA and CDR2 is YSLEER in the germline V gene. This CDR3 spans 14 amino acids. The CDR3 nucleotides are TGCGCCAGCAGCCAAGATTGGCGGGGAGGAGAAGCTTTCTTT. Protein: CASSQDWRGGEAFF.

This clone is deemed medium-sized. This rearrangement joins TRBV7-6 to TRBJ2-7, with 10 bases identical to TRBD2. V was clipped by 5 bases and J by 1 base; unmatched bases: 8. The length of the CDR3 is 16 residues. Germline V lookup: CDR1 SGHVS, CDR2 FNYEAQ. CDR3 nucleotides: TGTGCCAGCAGCCAGCTAGCGGGAGAGGGTTCCTACGAGCAGTACTTC. Amino acids: CASSQLAGEGSYEQYF.

J is TRBJ1-1 and V is TRBV7-9, with 9 positions matching TRBD1. J lost 5 bases, V lost 8 bases, and 15 bases had no gene match. This CDR3 has 16 amino acids. Looked up from germline, CDR1 is SEHNR and CDR2 is FQNEAQ (reference sequence). The CDR3 DNA reads TGTGCCAGCCGAGCTCCACCCCACAGGGGGCGGACTGAAGCTTTCTTT. Residues: CASRAPPHRGRTEAFF.

This clone was observed a handful of times. The V gene is TRBV15, the J gene TRBJ2-7, with a possible D match to TRBD1 (6 bases). This CDR3 is built from 14 residues. V shed 1 base and J shed 7 bases, with 14 bases lying between them. Germline loops: CDR1 LNHNV, CDR2 YYDKDF (reference sequence). Here the CDR3 DNA reads TGTGCCACCAGCAGAGGGCAGGGGATGAGGGAGCAGTACTTC. Translation gives CATSRGQGMREQYF. Combining the CDR3 with reference TRBV15 and TRBJ2-7 gives the whole variable domain DAMVIQNPRYQVTQFGKPVTLSCSQTLNHNVMYWYQQKSSQAPKLLFHYYDKDFNNEADTPDNFQSRRPNTSFCFLDIRSPGLGDTAMYLCATSRGQGMREQYFGPGTRLTVT.

V and J are TRBV10-3 and TRBJ1-5; 7 nucleotides match TRBD1. The CDR3 extends over 19 amino acids. V was clipped by 8 bases and J by 1 base; unmatched bases: 20. Germline loops: CDR1 ENHRY, CDR2 SYGVKD. CDR3 region: CAIGPREGGPGSSNQPQHF. The DNA for the CDR3 is TGTGCCATCGGGCCTCGGGAAGGGGGCCCGGGGTCGAGCAATCAGCCCCAGCATTTT.

This chain links TRBV5-8 with TRBJ2-5; D gene uncertain. In germline, CDR1 is SGHTS, CDR2 YDEGEE. CDR3 length: 14 residues. Between the trimmed V and J ends, which lost 1 base and 0 bases, there was a span of 7 bases. CDR3 nucleotide sequence: TGTGCCAGCAGCTTGTTACAGAACCAAGAGACCCAGTACTTC. Its protein is CASSLLQNQETQYF.

The gene calls are TRBV9 and TRBJ2-5; 10 bases agree with TRBD1. Germline assignment: CDR1 SGDLS and CDR2 YYNGEE. The CDR3 is 15 residues long. The V segment lost 4 bases and the J segment 3 bases; nucleotides outside the gene matches: 6. In nucleotides, the CDR3 is TGTGCCAGCAGCCCTTGGGACAGGGGTGAAGAGACCCAGTACTTC. Its protein product is CASSPWDRGEETQYF.